This T cell receptor (beta chain) was captured in a study of blood T cell repertoires in COVID-19. Germline assignment: CDR1 SEHNR and CDR2 FQNEAQ (reference sequence). Trimming stripped 1 base from V and 4 bases from J, with 16 bases between. The CDR3 is 16 residues long. Profiling relied on immunoSEQ multiplex PCR, and the TCRdb table lists in-frame clones only, not all of them. The table lists approximately 82,000 clones, around four fifths of them singletons. The TCR originated in a woman aged 55-70 years with acute or convalescent COVID-19. Sample: peripheral blood. The rearrangement uses TRBV7-9 and TRBJ1-2; perhaps TRBD1 as D (6 bases). The CDR3 DNA reads as TGTGCCAGCAGCTTAGATGTAGGACAGTCCTTCTATGGCTACACCTTC. Translated, it gives CASSLDVGQSFYGYTF. Full variable domain (remainder filled in from reference TRBV7-9 and TRBJ1-2): DTGVSQNPRHKITKRGQNVTFRCDPISEHNRLYWYRQTLGQGPEFLTYFQNEAQLEKSRLLSDRFSAERPKGSFSTLEIQRTEQGDSAMYLCASSLDVGQSFYGYTFGSGTRLTVV.